This T cell receptor beta chain was identified in a study of cytomegalovirus exposure and HLA in healthy donors. Per germline, CDR1 MNHEY and CDR2 SMNVEV (reference sequence). This CDR3 region has 16 residues. Trimming cost V 3 bases and J 6 bases, with 19 bases left between them. Study-wide points: V- and J-gene trimming of TCR beta was linked (in a later analysis) to a missense DCLRE1C variant.

As to this clone: Its antigen is unidentified.

PCR primers comprised 60 Vbeta and 13 Jbeta primers. Assay used: immunoSEQ multiplex PCR; TCRdb lists only in-frame clones, some missing. The sample includes 60,000 to 85,000 clones, around 79% of them seen just once. Input material: PBMCs. J is TRBJ2-3 and V is TRBV27; D is possibly TRBD1 (5 bases). The TCR comes from a middle-aged man in good health and CMV-seronegative. CDR3 nucleotides: TGTGCCAGCAGTTTTACCCAAGACAGTACCTCGGATACGCAGTATTTT. Amino acid sequence: CASSFTQDSTSDTQYF.